This section outlines one TCR beta chain sequence together with its context. Trimming left V 2 bases short and J 4 bases short, with 11 bases between. Germline lookup yields CDR1 SGHTA and CDR2 FQGNSA. This CDR3 has 15 residues. The record originates from a study of CD8 T cells in ankylosing spondylitis. TCRdb reprocessed the 5' RACE reads via MiXCR and lists one record per CDR3 protein. This sample has 200,000 to 300,000 distinct CDR3 sequences; 10% to 13% occur once, and the top ten carry less than 3%. This receptor was taken from a male donor with ankylosing spondylitis or in good health (not recorded which). Material for sequencing was blood, either unsorted or a sorted T cell fraction (not recorded which). The chain recombines TRBV7-2 with TRBJ2-2, with D perhaps matching TRBD2 (6 bases). The CDR3 bases are TGTGCCAGCAGCTTATCGGGACTCGTCACCGGGGAGCTGTTTTTT. It is translated as CASSLSGLVTGELFF.